This entry lists 29 T cell receptor beta chains sequenced from one sample in a study of CD8 T cells in ankylosing spondylitis. TCRdb re-derived calls from the 5' RACE reads in MiXCR, one entry per CDR3 protein. The sample consists of 130,000 or so distinct CDR3 sequences, roughly 6.6% of them appearing once. Material for sequencing was blood, either unsorted or a sorted T cell fraction (not recorded which). These receptors were obtained from a male donor with ankylosing spondylitis or in good health (not recorded which).

Many counts were recorded for this clonotype. The conserved final phenylalanine or tryptophan is absent from the CDR3, which likely points to a read error. The DNA is omitted, as the CDR3 cannot be located on it reliably, and the CDR3 follows TCRdb's listing. The chain combines TRBV10-3 with TRBJ2-7; the table's D gene call, TRBD1, was not cross checked with the DNA. Germline assignment: CDR1 ENHRY and CDR2 SYGVKD. A total of 13 residues make up the CDR3, ends included. CDR3 protein: CAISDLRTGAPSL.

Many counts were recorded for this clonotype. This sequence joins TRBV19 and TRBJ1-6; tentatively, D is TRBD1 (6 bases). V gave up 4 bases and J gave up 7 bases, with 14 bases separating them. The CDR3 contains 15 residues. Germline CDR1 reads LNHDA; CDR2 reads SQIVND (reference sequence). DNA for the CDR3: TGTGCCAGTAGTACCAGCGGACAGATGAATTCACCCCTCCACTTT. The encoded protein is CASSTSGQMNSPLHF.

This clonotype came up many times. This chain uses TRBV3-1 with TRBJ2-6; D may be TRBD1 or TRBD2 (5 bases each). Germline V CDR1 and CDR2: LGHDT, YNNKEL (reference sequence). CDR3 length: 16 amino acids. Between the trimmed V and J ends, which lost 4 bases and 2 bases, there was a span of 12 bases. Here the CDR3 reads CASSRDHGAGANVLTF. CDR3 DNA: TGTGCCAGCAGCCGGGACCACGGAGCTGGGGCCAACGTCCTGACTTTC.

The CDR3 DNA sequence: TGTGCCAGCAGCCCCACAGGGGCCAAAAACATTCAGTACTTC. It specifies CASSPTGAKNIQYF. V gene TRBV3-1 combines with J gene TRBJ2-4; maybe TRBD1 (6 bases). Between the trimmed V and J ends, which lost 4 bases and 1 base, there was a span of 8 bases. The CDR3 has 14 amino acids. Germline V gives CDR1 LGHDT, CDR2 YNNKEL (reference sequence).

This clonotype appeared many times. V gene TRBV20-1 combines with J gene TRBJ2-3; a weak D match, TRBD2 (7 bases). V dropped 1 base and J dropped 1 base, with 15 bases sitting between them. The CDR3 has 16 amino acids. The germline gives CDR1 DFQATT, CDR2 SNEGSKA (reference sequence). CDR3 protein: CSARVGLGGGTDTQYF. The CDR3 bases are TGCAGTGCTAGAGTCGGTTTAGGGGGGGGCACAGATACGCAGTATTTT.

This clonotype appeared many times. The V gene is TRBV5-5, the J gene TRBJ1-2; 7 bases map to TRBD1. V was pared by 3 bases and J by 4 bases, with 6 bases of the junction left unmatched. CDR3 size: 14 residues. The V gene's germline CDR1 is SGHKS and CDR2 YYEKEE (reference sequence). DNA for the CDR3: TGTGCCAGCAGCTGGGAGGGACAGTCCTATGGCTACACCTTC. Its translation: CASSWEGQSYGYTF.

Details on this clonotype: A much larger clone is a single base away; this may be a read error. The chain recombines TRBV29-1 with TRBJ1-1; D is unclear. The germline CDR1 and CDR2 sequences are SQVTM and ANQGSEA. The CDR3 consists of 10 residues. V lost 4 bases, J lost 3 bases, and 3 bases lay in between. CDR3: CSVGDTEAFF. The CDR3 DNA follows: TGCAGCGTTGGAGACACTGAAGCTTTCTTT.

This clonotype occurred a few times. This chain connects TRBV18 to TRBJ1-5; D gene unclear. V dropped 5 bases and J dropped 5 bases, with 10 bases sitting between them. CDR3 length equals 13 residues. CDR1 is KGHSH and CDR2 is LQKENI in the germline V gene. CDR3 residues: CASSEEVYQPQHF. As DNA, the CDR3 is TGTGCCAGCTCAGAGGAGGTTTATCAGCCCCAGCATTTT. The full variable domain, rest sourced from reference TRBV18 and TRBJ1-5, is NAGVMQNPRHLVRRRGQEARLRCSPMKGHSHVYWYRQLPEEGLKFMVYLQKENIIDESGMPKERFSAEFPKEGPSILRIQQVVRGDSAAYFCASSEEVYQPQHFGDGTRLSIL.

This clonotype was counted many times. The genes are TRBV2 and TRBJ1-1; 7 bases are a match to TRBD1. Losses at the gene ends were 7 bases for V and 1 base for J; bases not matched to a gene: 3. Looked up from germline, CDR1 is SNHLY and CDR2 is FYNNEI. The CDR3 is 13 amino acids. The CDR3 spells CASNRQGNTEAFF. CDR3 sequence (DNA): TGTGCCAGCAATCGACAGGGGAACACTGAAGCTTTCTTT.

This clonotype was recorded many times. The rearrangement uses TRBV7-2 and TRBJ1-5; D remains ambiguous. The V end lost 1 base, the J end lost 2 bases, and 9 bases lay between the germline ends. The germline V gene has CDR1 SGHTA and CDR2 FQGNSA. The CDR3 contains 15 residues. Here the CDR3 DNA reads TGTGCCAGCAGCTTAGTTTGGGCCGGCAATCAGCCCCAGCATTTT. It translates to CASSLVWAGNQPQHF.

Ten or more counts support this clonotype. V gene TRBV3-1 combines with J gene TRBJ1-5; D remains unclear. The CDR3 covers 15 residues. The germline V gene encodes CDR1 LGHDT and CDR2 YNNKEL (reference sequence). The ends were cut back, 0 bases at V and 4 bases at J, with 10 bases in the middle. DNA for the CDR3: TGTGCCAGCAGCCAAGACGCGAACCCTAATCAGCCCCAGCATTTT. The encoded protein is CASSQDANPNQPQHF.

This clonotype was seen at least ten times. This chain uses TRBV20-1 with TRBJ2-3; possible D gene TRBD2, 6 bases. Germline V gives CDR1 DFQATT, CDR2 SNEGSKA (reference sequence). Trimming stripped 2 bases from V and 1 base from J, with 10 bases between. This CDR3 comprises 14 residues. The CDR3: CSARLGEGTDTQYF. DNA of the CDR3: TGCAGTGCTAGATTGGGGGAGGGCACAGATACGCAGTATTTT.

V usage is TRBV12-3 or TRBV12-4 and J usage is TRBJ1-1; D remains unclear. V was shortened by 2 bases and J by 1 base, with 11 bases between the two germline ends. The CDR3 is 15 amino acids. CDR3 sequence reads: CASSLSAVQNTEAFF. CDR3 DNA sequence: TGTGCCAGCAGTTTATCGGCAGTCCAGAACACTGAAGCTTTCTTT.

In its sample, this clonotype was seen many times. The rearrangement links TRBV27 to TRBJ2-6; D remains unclear. Deletions cut 6 bases from V and 2 bases from J, with 11 bases between. Germline lookup yields CDR1 MNHEY and CDR2 SMNVEV (reference sequence). The CDR3 spans 15 residues. CDR3 in amino acids: CASSLGGTGANVLTF. The CDR3, as DNA: TGTGCCAGCAGCTTGGGTGGAACTGGGGCCAACGTCCTGACTTTC.

This clonotype was seen at least ten times. The gene calls are TRBV5-1 and TRBJ1-2, with D unresolved. This CDR3 comprises 14 residues. Looked up from germline, CDR1 is SGHRS and CDR2 is YFSETQ. Deletions cut 3 bases from V and 1 base from J, with 10 bases between. The CDR3, as DNA: TGCGCCAGCAGCTCGACGGAGATTAACTATGGCTACACCTTC. This encodes CASSSTEINYGYTF.

This clonotype was observed at least ten times. The chain links TRBV7-8 to TRBJ2-7; 8 positions agree with TRBD1. The germline V gene encodes CDR1 SGHVS and CDR2 FQNEAQ. The CDR3 extends over 14 amino acids. V lost 4 bases to trimming and J lost 2 bases; unmatched junction nucleotides: 4. The DNA of the CDR3 is TGTGCCAGCAGCTACGGGACAGGAGCCTACGAGCAGTACTTC. It yields the protein CASSYGTGAYEQYF. The complete variable domain, with remaining parts taken from reference TRBV7-8 and TRBJ2-7, reads GAGVSQSPRYKVAKRGQDVALRCDPISGHVSLFWYQQALGQGPEFLTYFQNEAQLDKSGLPSDRFFAERPEGSVSTLKIQRTQQEDSAVYLCASSYGTGAYEQYFGPGTRLTVT.

Many counts were recorded for this clonotype. This sequence joins TRBV6-5 and TRBJ2-7; TRBD2 agrees at 7 bases. V shed 0 bases, J shed 4 bases, and the junction held 9 bases outside the gene matches. The CDR3 is 16 amino acids. Per the germline V gene, CDR1 is MNHEY and CDR2 is SVGAGI. CDR3 loop: CASSYSSQGGTYEQYF. The CDR3 DNA follows: TGTGCCAGCAGTTACTCGAGCCAGGGAGGGACTTACGAGCAGTACTTC.

This clonotype appeared many times. The J gene is TRBJ1-1, the V gene TRBV6-2 or TRBV6-3; no definite D call. The CDR3 contains 12 residues. Trimming took 6 bases from V and 5 from J, leaving 10 bases between them. CDR1 and CDR2 from the germline V gene are MNHEY and SVGEGT. In DNA, the CDR3 is TGTGCCAGCAGAAAACAGCGGACTGAAGCTTTCTTT. Encoded protein: CASRKQRTEAFF.

The sample holds many counts of this clonotype. This chain links TRBV12-3 or TRBV12-4 with TRBJ1-2; no reliable D call. Trimming stripped 3 bases from V and 7 bases from J, with 3 bases between. The CDR3 extends over 10 amino acids. DNA of the CDR3: TGTGCCAGCAGTTTTTTTGGCTACACCTTC. The encoded protein is CASSFFGYTF.

This clonotype has at least ten counts. This rearrangement joins TRBV7-8 to TRBJ1-1; D is perhaps TRBD1 (5 bases). This CDR3 region has 14 residues. CDR1 is SGHVS, CDR2 FQNEAQ, per germline. With 3 bases removed from V and 0 bases from J, the gap between germline ends came to 8 bases. In nucleotides, the CDR3 is TGTGCCAGCAGCTTCGGACATTTGAACACTGAAGCTTTCTTT. It is translated as CASSFGHLNTEAFF.

In its sample, this clonotype was seen many times. V usage is TRBV20-1 and J usage is TRBJ2-1; TRBD2 aligns across 12 bases. The CDR3 has 16 residues. The trim removed 6 bases at V and 4 bases at J, leaving 10 bases unmatched. The germline CDR1 and CDR2 sequences are DFQATT and SNEGSKA (reference sequence). The CDR3 is CSAKLASGREYNEQFF. DNA of the CDR3: TGCAGTGCCAAGCTGGCTAGCGGGAGGGAATACAATGAGCAGTTCTTC.

The chain combines TRBV5-1 with TRBJ1-1; 8 bases align to TRBD1. Germline V lookup: CDR1 SGHRS, CDR2 YFSETQ. This CDR3 has 14 residues. V lost 3 bases and J lost 4; bases outside the gene matches: 5. DNA of the CDR3: TGCGCCAGCAGCTCACGGACAGGGAGCACTGAAGCTTTCTTT. Translating gives CASSSRTGSTEAFF.

This clonotype occurred many times. The rearrangement links TRBV10-3 to TRBJ2-7, with 7 bases fitting TRBD2. The V gene end was trimmed by 2 bases and the J gene end by 3 bases; junction bases not matched to a gene: 7. This CDR3 region has 15 residues. Germline V lookup: CDR1 ENHRY, CDR2 SYGVKD. The CDR3 loop is CAISETSTSVYEQYF. DNA for the CDR3: TGTGCCATCAGTGAGACGTCTACTAGCGTCTACGAGCAGTACTTC.

This clonotype was counted ten times or more. This sequence joins TRBV7-2 and TRBJ2-5; D unclear. In germline, CDR1 is SGHTA, CDR2 FQGNSA. Trimming took 2 bases from V and 3 from J, leaving 10 bases between them. The CDR3 covers 14 residues. The CDR3 sequence is CASSLNPNEETQYF. The DNA of the CDR3 is TGTGCCAGCAGCTTAAATCCGAACGAAGAGACCCAGTACTTC.

In this sample, this clonotype turned up many times. V is TRBV5-1 and J is TRBJ2-7; tentatively, D is TRBD2 (6 bases). The CDR3 is 15 residues long. V dropped 0 bases and J dropped 7 bases, with 17 bases sitting between them. CDR1 is SGHRS, CDR2 YFSETQ, per germline. In DNA form, the CDR3 reads TGCGCCAGCAGCTTGGTAACCGGGAGAGATGCAGAGCAGTACTTC. This codes for CASSLVTGRDAEQYF.

This clonotype was seen only a few times. V usage is TRBV29-1 and J usage is TRBJ2-5; the D gene could be TRBD1 or TRBD2 (6 bases each). The V end was cut by 6 bases, the J end by 5 bases, with 19 bases between. From germline, CDR1 is SQVTM and CDR2 ANQGSEA. This CDR3 contains 14 residues. CDR3 sequence (DNA): TGCAGCGTCGCCGTGAGGGGGGTGGGGGAGACCCAGTACTTC. Encoded protein: CSVAVRGVGETQYF.

This clonotype was detected ten times or more. This sequence joins TRBV12-3 or TRBV12-4 and TRBJ2-5; a possible D gene is TRBD2 (6 bases). There are 13 residues in the CDR3. The V end was cut by 3 bases, the J end by 4 bases, with 9 bases between. CDR3 sequence: CASSLDSGETQYF. The CDR3 DNA sequence: TGTGCCAGCAGTTTGGATAGCGGAGAGACCCAGTACTTC.

The chain recombines TRBV7-3 with TRBJ2-3; no definite D call. The CDR3 has 16 residues. CDR1 is SGHTA, CDR2 FQGTGA, per germline. With 3 bases removed from V and 0 bases from J, the gap between germline ends came to 13 bases. In DNA, the CDR3 is TGTGCCAGCAGCTTCTCAGCAGCTCAAAGCACAGATACGCAGTATTTT. It codes for CASSFSAAQSTDTQYF.

This clonotype was seen many times. The rearrangement joins TRBV5-1 to TRBJ2-1; D is ambiguous. Germline V gene data show CDR1 as SGHRS and CDR2 as YFSETQ. The CDR3 spans 18 residues. Trimming removed 4 bases at V and 5 bases at J, with 25 bases between. The chain's CDR3 is CASSPPMVGAVTHNEQFF. CDR3 DNA: TGCGCCAGCAGCCCCCCCATGGTCGGCGCAGTGACCCACAATGAGCAGTTCTTC. The full variable domain, completed using reference TRBV5-1 and TRBJ2-1, is KAGVTQTPRYLIKTRGQQVTLSCSPISGHRSVSWYQQTPGQGLQFLFEYFSETQRNKGNFPGRFSGRQFSNSRSEMNVSTLELGDSALYLCASSPPMVGAVTHNEQFFGPGTRLTVL.